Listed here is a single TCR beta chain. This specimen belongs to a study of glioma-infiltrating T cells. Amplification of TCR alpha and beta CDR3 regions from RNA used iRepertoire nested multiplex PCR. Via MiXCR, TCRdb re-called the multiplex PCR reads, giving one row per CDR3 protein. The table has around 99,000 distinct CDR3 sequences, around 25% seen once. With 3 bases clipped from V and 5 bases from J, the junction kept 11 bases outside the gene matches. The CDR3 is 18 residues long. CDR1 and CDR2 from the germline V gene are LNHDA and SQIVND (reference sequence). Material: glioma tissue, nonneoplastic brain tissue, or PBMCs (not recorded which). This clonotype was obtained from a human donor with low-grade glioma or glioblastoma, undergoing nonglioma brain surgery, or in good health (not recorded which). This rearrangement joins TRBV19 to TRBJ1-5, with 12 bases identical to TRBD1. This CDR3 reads CASSIFPGQGAGDQPQHF. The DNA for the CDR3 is TGTGCCAGTAGTATTTTCCCGGGACAGGGGGCAGGGGATCAGCCCCAGCATTTT.